These 2 T cell receptor beta chains originate from one sample sequenced in a study of beta chain features in type 1 diabetes. Study observations and caveats: Type 1 diabetes patients had moderately but significantly shorter TCRB CDR3s in all four CD4+ subsets.

Their specific antigens are unknown. Investigators reverse transcribed all isolated RNA, so they sequenced expressed TCRB transcripts. TCRdb's copy holds only in-frame clones and misses some; the assay was immunoSEQ multiplex PCR. The table includes 300,000 or so clones, around 9.7% detected once. Sequenced input: central memory CD4+ T cells from blood. The receptors originated from a man aged 30 to 39 with type 1 diabetes.

This clone was detected only a few times. The rearrangement links TRBV6-5 to TRBJ1-2; a weak D match, TRBD1 (5 bases). This CDR3 region has 13 residues. From germline, CDR1 is MNHEY and CDR2 SVGAGI. V lost 5 bases to trimming and J lost 7 bases, with 14 bases between them. The CDR3 DNA reads as TGTGCCAGCAGTGGGGGGGAGGTTGGTGGCTACACCTTC. It codes for CASSGGEVGGYTF.

This clone was seen a handful of times. The V and J genes are TRBV5-6 and TRBJ1-5; tentatively, D is TRBD1 (5 bases). Germline assignment: CDR1 SGHDT and CDR2 YYEEEE. The CDR3 is 15 residues long. Trimming pared 2 bases from V and 1 base from J, leaving 10 bases between. Here the CDR3 reads CASSFSGLSNQPQHF. In nucleotides, the CDR3 is TGTGCCAGCAGCTTCTCAGGGTTGAGCAATCAGCCCCAGCATTTT.